The 32 T cell receptor beta chains below all came from one sample that was sequenced in a study of response to subunit inactivated influenza vaccine. One entry per CDR3 protein, called by TCRdb with MiXCR from the RT-PCR reads. Of almost 600,000 distinct CDR3 sequences in the sample, less than 15% were seen once. Sequencing was performed on PBMCs from blood, taken about 12 days after vaccination. The receptors shown here come from a man aged 50-60 years who received an inactivated influenza vaccine.

V usage is TRBV12-3 or TRBV12-4 and J usage is TRBJ1-6, with D unclear. This CDR3 is built from 14 residues. The ends were cut back, 7 bases at V and 4 bases at J, with 11 bases in the middle. As DNA, the CDR3 is TGTGCCAGCACCCAAGGTCGTTATAATTCACCCCTCCACTTT. Translating gives CASTQGRYNSPLHF.

The sample holds a few counts of this clonotype. This chain's CDR3 is CASTSRAGLPDTQYF. The CDR3 DNA follows: TGTGCCAGTACCTCTAGGGCTGGCCTGCCAGATACGCAGTATTTT. V usage is TRBV19 and J usage is TRBJ2-3; D is unresolved. The CDR3 consists of 15 residues. Trimming removed 7 bases from V and 4 bases from J, with 18 bases in between. Germline V gene data show CDR1 as LNHDA and CDR2 as SQIVND (reference sequence). Full variable domain (rest looked up from reference TRBV19 and TRBJ2-3): DGGITQSPKYLFRKEGQNVTLSCEQNLNHDAMYWYRQDPGQGLRLIYYSQIVNDFQKGDIAEGYSVSREKKESFPLTVTSAQKNPTAFYLCASTSRAGLPDTQYFGPGTRLTVL.

This clonotype came up many times. This rearrangement joins TRBV5-5 to TRBJ2-7, with unresolved D. In germline, CDR1 is SGHKS, CDR2 YYEKEE (reference sequence). The CDR3 extends over 15 amino acids. V dropped 4 bases and J dropped 7 bases, with 21 bases sitting between them. This CDR3 reads CASSPWTAAGGEQYF. The CDR3 DNA sequence: TGTGCCAGCAGCCCCTGGACGGCTGCTGGCGGAGAGCAGTACTTC.

A few counts support this clonotype. The chain links TRBV28 to TRBJ2-7; TRBD1 agrees at 7 bases. With 3 bases clipped from V and 0 bases from J, the junction kept 5 bases outside the gene matches. The CDR3 loop spans 15 amino acids. CDR1 MDHEN and CDR2 SYDVKM come from the germline V gene. DNA for the CDR3: TGTGCCAGCAGTTTCTCGACAGGGTACTCCTACGAGCAGTACTTC. This sequence encodes CASSFSTGYSYEQYF.

V gene TRBV2 combines with J gene TRBJ2-5; 8 positions match TRBD2. The J segment lost 2 bases and the V segment lost 4 bases, leaving 9 bases of the junction unmatched. The germline V gene encodes CDR1 SNHLY and CDR2 FYNNEI. This CDR3 is 16 amino acids long. The CDR3 spells CASSGGGPLHQETQYF. CDR3 sequence (DNA): TGTGCCAGCAGTGGCGGGGGGCCCCTACATCAAGAGACCCAGTACTTC.

The table lists this clonotype with a few counts. The V and J genes are TRBV29-1 and TRBJ2-5, with 7 bases that match TRBD1. CDR1 and CDR2 (germline): SQVTM, ANQGSEA. The V gene end was trimmed by 6 bases and the J gene end by 5 bases; junction bases not matched to a gene: 12. CDR3 length: 14 amino acids. CDR3 DNA: TGCAGCGTCGATACACGGAAGGGGGCGGAGACCCAGTACTTC. Translating gives CSVDTRKGAETQYF.

This clonotype occurred a few times. The rearrangement links TRBV20-1 to TRBJ2-7; D perhaps matches TRBD2 (6 bases). The CDR3 sequence is 14 residues long. The V gene's germline CDR1 is DFQATT and CDR2 SNEGSKA (reference sequence). The germline V and J ends were trimmed by 3 bases and 0 bases, with 12 bases remaining between them. CDR3 coding DNA: TGCAGTGCTAGCCCCGGGACTGGCTCCTACGAGCAGTACTTC. Its translation: CSASPGTGSYEQYF.

J is TRBJ2-4 and V is TRBV28, with D hard to call. The CDR3 has 17 residues. Germline V gene sequence: CDR1 MDHEN, CDR2 SYDVKM. Trimming took off 5 bases at V and 2 bases at J, with 19 bases between the two ends. In DNA, the CDR3 is TGTGCCAGCAGTCCCCGTGTCACTATGACAACCAAAAACATTCAGTACTTC. Its translation: CASSPRVTMTTKNIQYF.

This clonotype occurred a few times. The chain is built from TRBV11-2 and TRBJ2-7; D possibly matches TRBD1 or TRBD2 (5 bases each). This CDR3 comprises 12 residues. Germline V gene sequence: CDR1 SGHAT, CDR2 FQNNGV. Between the trimmed V and J ends, which lost 3 bases and 5 bases, there was a span of 8 bases. The CDR3 DNA reads as TGTGCCAGCAGCTTCGGGGCTGACGAGCAGTACTTC. Residues: CASSFGADEQYF.

This clonotype has a single count. The DNA is omitted, as the CDR3 cannot be located on it reliably, and the CDR3 follows TCRdb's listing. The chain is built from TRBV9 and TRBJ1-3; the table assigns TRBD1, which was not confirmed against the DNA. Termini included, the CDR3 measures 15 amino acids. CDR1 and CDR2 from the germline V gene are SGDLS and YYNGEE. CDR3 sequence reads: CASSVATGTGNTMYF.

The chain couples TRBV10-2 to TRBJ1-2; a possible D gene is TRBD1 (5 bases). This CDR3 has 15 amino acids. V dropped 4 bases and J dropped 7 bases, with 19 bases sitting between them. The V gene's germline CDR1 is WSHSY and CDR2 SAAADI. CDR3 in amino acids: CASSAQTVSEVGYTF. The CDR3 nucleotides are TGCGCCAGCAGTGCCCAGACAGTGTCGGAGGTTGGCTACACCTTC.

Only a few counts were recorded for this clonotype. The chain carries TRBV4-3 and TRBJ2-1, with a weak D call TRBD2 (7 bases). Germline loops: CDR1 LGHNA, CDR2 YSLEER. CDR3 length: 18 amino acids. Trimming took off 0 bases at V and 2 bases at J, with 17 bases between the two ends. The CDR3 DNA sequence: TGCGCCAGCAGCCAAGAGGTTACCCGGGGGGCAACCTACAATGAGCAGTTCTTC. Protein: CASSQEVTRGATYNEQFF.

The gene calls are TRBV28 and TRBJ1-2; 11 bases map to TRBD1. Trimming at V came to 6 bases and at J to 4 bases, leaving 7 bases not matched to a gene. CDR1 is MDHEN, CDR2 SYDVKM, per germline. The CDR3 has 15 amino acids. This chain's CDR3 is CASRSPGTGGYGYTF. In nucleotides, the CDR3 is TGTGCCAGCAGATCTCCCGGGACAGGGGGCTATGGCTACACCTTC.

A few counts support this clonotype. The chain uses TRBV20-1 and TRBJ2-5, with 10 positions matching TRBD2. The CDR3 covers 13 residues. The J segment lost 4 bases and the V segment lost 5 bases, leaving 4 bases of the junction unmatched. The germline V gene encodes CDR1 DFQATT and CDR2 SNEGSKA (reference sequence). CDR3 residues: CSARLAGRETQYF. The CDR3 DNA is TGCAGTGCTCGACTAGCGGGTCGAGAGACCCAGTACTTC.

The sample holds a few counts of this clonotype. The chain joins TRBV7-8 to TRBJ1-5; D is unresolved. The CDR3 sequence is 16 residues long. Germline CDR1 SGHVS, CDR2 FQNEAQ. Trimming stripped 3 bases from V and 1 base from J, with 13 bases between. CDR3 in amino acids: CASSLKTRVSNQPQHF. The CDR3 bases are TGTGCCAGCAGCTTGAAAACCCGGGTCAGCAATCAGCCCCAGCATTTT.

This sequence joins TRBV12-3 or TRBV12-4 and TRBJ2-2; a weak D match, TRBD2 (6 bases). Trimming left V 3 bases short and J 5 bases short, with 16 bases between. CDR3 length equals 16 residues. CDR3 residues: CASSFFSGARTGELFF. CDR3 sequence (DNA): TGTGCCAGCAGTTTTTTTTCGGGAGCGCGAACCGGGGAGCTGTTTTTT.

This rearrangement joins TRBV12-3 or TRBV12-4 to TRBJ2-1; TRBD2 is a possible D gene (6 bases). The CDR3 extends over 15 amino acids. V dropped 6 bases and J dropped 10 bases, with 22 bases sitting between them. The CDR3 here is CASRTGWAGTGEQFF. The CDR3 DNA is TGTGCCAGCAGGACTGGATGGGCGGGGACCGGGGAGCAGTTCTTC.

The chain carries TRBV18 and TRBJ2-2; D is perhaps TRBD2 (6 bases). V was shortened by 4 bases and J by 5 bases, with 23 bases between the two germline ends. The germline CDR1 and CDR2 sequences are KGHSH and LQKENI. This CDR3 is 18 amino acids long. The CDR3 coding sequence is TGTGCCAGCTCACTCTCTGCTAGCGCCCAAATAAGGACCGGGGAGCTGTTTTTT. Its translation: CASSLSASAQIRTGELFF.

The chain employs TRBV28 and TRBJ1-2; D remains unclear. CDR3 size: 15 residues. The V end was cut by 5 bases, the J end by 4 bases, with 17 bases between. Germline V lookup: CDR1 MDHEN, CDR2 SYDVKM. The chain's CDR3 is CASSPNPTVTYGYTF. CDR3 in DNA: TGTGCCAGCAGTCCCAACCCGACCGTAACCTATGGCTACACCTTC.

The chain is built from TRBV27 and TRBJ2-1; TRBD1 might be the D (5 bases). The germline V and J ends were trimmed by 2 bases and 8 bases, with 13 bases remaining between them. Germline V gives CDR1 MNHEY, CDR2 SMNVEV (reference sequence). The CDR3 consists of 14 residues. CDR3 protein: CASSLRTRAHEQFF. The CDR3 DNA is TGTGCCAGCAGTTTACGGACCAGGGCCCATGAGCAGTTCTTC.

This clonotype has only a few counts. CDR3 protein: CASSLASAGGSYEQYF. CDR3 nucleotide sequence: TGTGCCAGCAGCTTAGCGTCCGCAGGGGGCTCCTACGAGCAGTACTTC. The chain carries TRBV7-6 and TRBJ2-7, with 7 bases lining up with TRBD1. CDR1 and CDR2 from the germline V gene are SGHVS and FNYEAQ. The CDR3 loop spans 16 amino acids. V lost 0 bases to trimming and J lost 0 bases; unmatched junction nucleotides: 5.

With respect to this clonotype: A much larger clone differs by one base, so this may be a read error. The chain is built from TRBV10-3 and TRBJ2-3; 9 bases fit TRBD2. V was clipped by 5 bases and J by 0 bases; unmatched bases: 6. The length of the CDR3 is 16 residues. Per the germline V gene, CDR1 is ENHRY and CDR2 is SYGVKD. In nucleotides, the CDR3 is TGTGCCATCAGTTCTAGCGGGGAGACAAGCACAGATACGCAGTATTTT. Its translation is CAISSSGETSTDTQYF.

This clonotype was recorded a few times. The chain links TRBV12-3 or TRBV12-4 to TRBJ2-1; D perhaps matches TRBD2 (5 bases). V was cut by 7 bases and J by 0 bases, with 13 bases left in between. CDR3 size: 15 residues. The CDR3 region is CASIIGGNSYNEQFF. The CDR3 bases are TGTGCCAGCATCATAGGAGGCAACTCCTACAATGAGCAGTTCTTC.

The genes are TRBV5-6 and TRBJ2-1; D tentatively fits TRBD1 or TRBD2 (5 bases each). The V and J ends lost 0 bases and 5 bases respectively, with 9 bases between them. This CDR3 region has 14 residues. Looked up from germline, CDR1 is SGHDT and CDR2 is YYEEEE. DNA for the CDR3: TGTGCCAGCAGCTTGGTAGGGACGAACAATGAGCAGTTCTTC. Protein sequence: CASSLVGTNNEQFF.

The gene calls are TRBV27 and TRBJ2-7; D tentatively reads TRBD1 or TRBD2 (5 bases each). CDR3 size: 13 residues. Trimming stripped 3 bases from V and 7 bases from J, with 13 bases between. The V gene's germline CDR1 is MNHEY and CDR2 SMNVEV (reference sequence). This CDR3 is CASSLAGAREQYF. Written as DNA, the CDR3 is TGTGCCAGCAGTTTGGCCGGGGCTCGAGAGCAGTACTTC.

Ten or more counts support this clonotype. This chain uses TRBV7-6 with TRBJ2-2, with D maybe TRBD1 (7 bases). V was pared by 2 bases and J by 8 bases, with 24 bases between. The CDR3 has 18 amino acids. Looked up from germline, CDR1 is SGHVS and CDR2 is FNYEAQ. Here the CDR3 reads CASSLIGTAGPGSGELFF. CDR3 in DNA: TGTGCCAGCAGCTTAATTGGGACAGCGGGCCCTGGTTCGGGGGAGCTGTTTTTT.

The chain has TRBV5-1 and TRBJ2-7; D call uncertain. Germline V CDR1 and CDR2: SGHRS, YFSETQ. CDR3 length equals 15 residues. V lost 0 bases and J lost 5, with 15 bases in between. DNA for the CDR3: TGCGCCAGCAGCTTGGAACACTCCTTCTGGGACGAGCAGTACTTC. It translates to CASSLEHSFWDEQYF.

The rearrangement joins TRBV6-1 to TRBJ1-6, with D tentatively TRBD1 (6 bases). This CDR3 spans 16 amino acids. Trimming pared 6 bases from V and 8 bases from J, leaving 20 bases between. Germline V gives CDR1 MNHNS, CDR2 SASEGT. For the CDR3, the DNA is TGTGCCAGCAGGGGGGCCCTTTCAAGCCCTCATTCACCCCTCCACTTT. Its protein is CASRGALSSPHSPLHF.

This clonotype was recorded a few times. The V gene is TRBV7-2, the J gene TRBJ1-6; D might be TRBD1 (5 bases). Germline-derived CDR1 and CDR2 are SGHTA and FQGNSA. V was trimmed by 2 bases and J by 7 bases, leaving 15 bases between them. This CDR3 has 16 residues. CDR3 loop: CASSLWGHVGNSPLHF. Written as DNA, the CDR3 is TGTGCCAGCAGCTTATGGGGCCATGTAGGAAATTCACCCCTCCACTTT.

This clonotype was seen a few times. The chain uses TRBV7-9 and TRBJ2-3; tentatively, D is TRBD1 (5 bases). With 5 bases removed from V and 1 base from J, the gap between germline ends came to 13 bases. The CDR3 is 15 amino acids. CDR1 and CDR2 from the germline V gene are SEHNR and FQNEAQ (reference sequence). The CDR3 is CASSISTGGTDTQYF. Here the CDR3 DNA reads TGTGCCAGCAGCATTAGCACAGGAGGCACAGATACGCAGTATTTT. Complete variable domain (other parts from reference TRBV7-9 and TRBJ2-3): DTGVSQNPRHKITKRGQNVTFRCDPISEHNRLYWYRQTLGQGPEFLTYFQNEAQLEKSRLLSDRFSAERPKGSFSTLEIQRTEQGDSAMYLCASSISTGGTDTQYFGPGTRLTVL.

This clonotype was seen a few times. This chain connects TRBV6-1 to TRBJ1-2; the match to TRBD1 covers 8 bases. The CDR3 has 18 residues. The V segment lost 5 bases and the J segment 8 bases; nucleotides outside the gene matches: 22. CDR1 is MNHNS and CDR2 is SASEGT in the germline V gene. The CDR3 loop reads CASSPTRFFFGQGDGYTF. Here the CDR3 DNA reads TGTGCCAGCAGTCCAACTAGGTTTTTTTTCGGACAGGGAGACGGCTACACCTTC.

The sample holds a few counts of this clonotype. This chain joins TRBV2 and TRBJ1-6; D uncertain. The germline V and J ends were trimmed by 5 bases and 6 bases, with 14 bases remaining between them. This CDR3 is 15 amino acids long. The germline CDR1 and CDR2 sequences are SNHLY and FYNNEI. DNA of the CDR3: TGTGCCAGCAGTTCCCCCTCCGGAGGTAATTCACCCCTCCACTTT. Its translation is CASSSPSGGNSPLHF.